Listed below are T cell receptor beta chains from one sample, sequenced in a study of cytomegalovirus exposure and HLA in healthy donors. Generated by immunoSEQ multiplex PCR, the TCRdb table keeps only in-frame clones and is missing some. This table holds roughly 130,000 clones, about 90% found once. Sequencing input: PBMCs. These receptors were taken from a young woman in good health and CMV-seropositive. CDR3s include the opening cysteine and the closing phenylalanine or tryptophan. The D gene is left open where the match is weak. Expanded clones are given a class, and other clones once, few, many or no size at all.

cdr3_length | j_call | v_call | d_call | clone_size | cdr3_aa | cdr3_nt
11 | TRBJ2-5 | TRBV19 | - | - | CASTVRETQYF | TGTGCCAGTACAGTACGAGAGACCCAGTACTTC
16 | TRBJ1-3 | TRBV18 | TRBD1 | - | CASSPGTGPIWDTIYF | TGTGCCAGCTCACCCGGGACAGGCCCTATCTGGGACACCATATATTTT
16 | TRBJ2-1 | TRBV5-1 | TRBD2 | - | CASSLRASGTSREQFF | TGCGCCAGCAGCCTGAGGGCTTCCGGGACTAGTCGCGAGCAGTTCTTC
15 | TRBJ2-2 | TRBV12-1 | - | many | CASSFGLTETGELFF | TGTGCCAGCAGCTTTGGCCTTACAGAGACCGGGGAGCTGTTTTTT
13 | TRBJ2-3 | TRBV6-6 | - | - | CASTLTSTDTQYF | TGTGCCAGCACCCTTACTAGCACAGATACGCAGTATTTT
14 | TRBJ1-1 | TRBV28 | - | few | CASSSLPGQREAFF | TGTGCCAGCAGTTCTCTCCCAGGACAGCGCGAAGCTTTCTTT
16 | TRBJ2-7 | TRBV4-1 | TRBD2 | - | CASSQDSAGGLYEQYF | TGCGCCAGCAGCCAAGATTCGGCGGGAGGGCTCTACGAGCAGTACTTC
14 | TRBJ2-1 | TRBV11-2 | - | - | CASSYIRAYNEQFF | TGTGCCAGCAGCTACATCCGGGCCTACAATGAGCAGTTCTTC
13 | TRBJ1-2 | TRBV6-5 | - | few | CASSYFRGDGYTF | TGTGCCAGCAGTTACTTTCGGGGGGATGGCTACACCTTC
14 | TRBJ2-1 | TRBV28 | TRBD1 | - | CASSPGTGFLGQFF | TGTGCCAGCAGTCCCGGGACAGGGTTCCTCGGGCAGTTCTTC
14 | TRBJ2-5 | TRBV5-1 | TRBD2 | - | CASSRGTGGETQYF | TGCGCCAGCAGCCGGGGGACGGGAGGGGAGACCCAGTACTTC
15 | TRBJ2-7 | TRBV10-2 | TRBD2 | - | CASSLLAGISYEQYF | TGCGCCAGCAGTTTACTAGCGGGGATCTCCTACGAGCAGTACTTC
14 | TRBJ2-7 | TRBV18 | - | - | CASSPGAQVYEQYF | TGTGCCAGCTCACCAGGGGCCCAAGTCTACGAGCAGTACTTC
12 | TRBJ2-1 | TRBV7-9 | TRBD2 | few | CASSKTSGEQFF | TGTGCCAGCAGCAAGACTAGCGGTGAGCAGTTCTTC
13 | TRBJ2-1 | TRBV29-1 | TRBD1 | - | CSSPGQVNNEQFF | TGCAGTTCGCCGGGACAGGTAAACAATGAGCAGTTCTTC
15 | TRBJ1-5 | TRBV27 | - | few | CASSATEYLGQPQHF | TGTGCCAGCAGTGCGACAGAGTATTTAGGTCAGCCCCAGCATTTT
15 | TRBJ2-2 | TRBV6-4 | - | - | CACKKTGGDTGELFF | TGTGCCTGTAAGAAAACAGGGGGGGACACCGGGGAGCTGTTTTTT
14 | TRBJ2-7 | TRBV7-2 | - | - | CASSLLTGLGEQYF | TGTGCCAGCAGCTTATTAACAGGATTGGGCGAGCAGTACTTC
15 | TRBJ2-7 | TRBV5-1 | TRBD1 | - | CASSSDRDFFYEQYF | TGCGCCAGCAGCTCGGACAGGGATTTTTTCTACGAGCAGTACTTC
14 | TRBJ2-3 | TRBV29-1 | - | - | CSVEGPSGTDTQYF | TGCAGCGTTGAAGGGCCCAGCGGCACAGATACGCAGTATTTT
15 | TRBJ2-2 | TRBV2 | - | - | CASRGRTANTGELFF | TGTGCCAGCAGAGGACGGACAGCGAACACCGGGGAGCTGTTTTTT
16 | TRBJ1-5 | TRBV4-1 | - | once | CASSQDGGMGNQPQHF | TGCGCCAGCAGCCAAGATGGGGGCATGGGCAATCAGCCCCAGCATTTT
15 | TRBJ1-2 | TRBV18 | TRBD1 | - | CASSPVPGGSYGYTF | TGTGCCAGCTCACCAGTGCCAGGGGGCAGCTATGGCTACACCTTC
13 | TRBJ2-7 | TRBV2 | - | - | CASSEARVYEQYF | TGTGCCAGCAGTGAAGCGCGGGTCTACGAGCAGTACTTC
16 | TRBJ2-3 | TRBV5-1 | TRBD1 | once | CASSLGRTGSPDTQYF | TGCGCCAGCAGCTTGGGGAGGACAGGATCCCCAGATACGCAGTATTTT
15 | TRBJ2-1 | TRBV7-7 | TRBD2 | - | CASSLGLAVYNEQFF | TGTGCCAGCAGCTTAGGGCTAGCGGTATACAATGAGCAGTTCTTC
15 | TRBJ2-7 | TRBV6-5 | TRBD2 | - | CASSYSIAGGGEQYF | TGTGCCAGCAGTTACTCGATCGCGGGAGGGGGCGAGCAGTACTTC
15 | TRBJ1-1 | TRBV6-1 | TRBD1 | - | CASSPPGTGGTEAFF | TGTGCCAGCAGTCCTCCCGGGACAGGGGGCACTGAAGCTTTCTTT
17 | TRBJ1-5 | TRBV4-2 | TRBD1 | - | CASSQVRGQGRNQPQHF | TGTGCCAGCAGCCAAGTCAGAGGACAGGGCCGCAATCAGCCCCAGCATTTT
12 | TRBJ2-3 | TRBV7-2 | - | - | CASSSYTDTQYF | TGTGCCAGCAGCTCCTATACAGATACGCAGTATTTT
18 | TRBJ2-3 | TRBV18 | TRBD2 | - | CASSPRLAGGPQTDTQYF | TGTGCCAGCTCACCACGACTAGCGGGGGGGCCTCAGACAGATACGCAGTATTTT
18 | TRBJ2-4 | TRBV18 | TRBD2 | - | CASSHDSGMALAKNIQYF | TGTGCCAGCTCACACGATAGCGGGATGGCACTAGCCAAAAACATTCAGTACTTC
13 | TRBJ2-7 | TRBV7-2 | - | - | CASSLGPSYEQYF | TGTGCCAGCAGCTTAGGGCCCTCCTACGAGCAGTACTTC
15 | TRBJ2-1 | TRBV11-2 | TRBD1 | - | CASTPFPQGDNEQFF | TGTGCCAGCACCCCATTCCCCCAGGGGGACAATGAGCAGTTCTTC
14 | TRBJ2-3 | TRBV7-2 | TRBD2 | - | CASTVYSTSGSRYF | TGTGCCAGCACAGTTTACTCCACTAGCGGGAGTCGATACTTT
15 | TRBJ2-1 | TRBV6-5 | - | - | CASSSGVANYNEQFF | TGTGCCAGCAGTTCGGGAGTAGCGAATTACAATGAGCAGTTCTTC
14 | TRBJ2-5 | TRBV11-2 | - | - | CASSLVGPLETQYF | TGTGCCAGCAGCTTAGTTGGGCCGTTGGAGACCCAGTACTTC
17 | TRBJ2-1 | TRBV5-1 | TRBD2 | - | CASSLGRSREGAGEQFF | TGCGCCAGCAGCTTGGGGCGATCTAGGGAGGGAGCGGGGGAGCAGTTCTTC
17 | TRBJ2-1 | TRBV13 | TRBD2 | - | CASSSGLAGALTGEQFF | TGTGCCAGCAGCTCGGGACTAGCGGGGGCCCTTACAGGTGAGCAGTTCTTC
15 | TRBJ1-2 | TRBV6-1 | TRBD1 | - | CASSPPDRAWYGYTF | TGTGCCAGCAGCCCCCCGGACAGGGCATGGTATGGCTACACCTTC
16 | TRBJ1-2 | TRBV19 | TRBD1 | once | CASSISNFRDRYGYTF | TGTGCCAGTAGTATCTCTAACTTCCGGGACAGGTATGGCTACACCTTC
16 | TRBJ2-7 | TRBV4-2 | - | few | CASSQHPGGSSYEQYF | TGTGCCAGCAGCCAACATCCAGGTGGGAGCAGCTACGAGCAGTACTTC
18 | TRBJ2-3 | TRBV7-9 | TRBD2 | - | CASSSRRLSGGGTDTQYF | TGTGCCAGCAGCTCGCGGAGGCTGTCGGGGGGGGGCACAGATACGCAGTATTTT
13 | TRBJ1-5 | TRBV6-5 | - | once | CASSQGFSQPQHF | TGTGCCAGCAGTCAGGGGTTCTCTCAGCCCCAGCATTTT
14 | TRBJ2-1 | TRBV19 | - | - | CASRPRVNDNEQFF | TGTGCCAGTAGACCCCGGGTGAATGACAATGAGCAGTTCTTC
13 | TRBJ1-2 | TRBV5-6 | - | - | CASSLEQNYGYTF | TGTGCCAGCAGCTTGGAACAGAACTATGGCTACACCTTC
13 | TRBJ2-1 | TRBV5-5 | TRBD2 | - | CASGGSGGPEQFF | TGTGCCAGCGGCGGTAGCGGGGGGCCCGAGCAGTTCTTC
14 | TRBJ2-7 | TRBV28 | TRBD1 | - | CASRDRASPYEQYF | TGTGCCAGCAGAGACAGGGCCTCGCCCTACGAGCAGTACTTC
16 | TRBJ2-2 | TRBV5-1 | TRBD2 | few | CASSPRGLAATGELFF | TGCGCCAGCAGCCCACGGGGACTAGCGGCCACCGGGGAGCTGTTTTTT
19 | TRBJ1-2 | TRBV28 | - | - | CASSHGARARWKSDYGYTF | TGTGCCAGCAGCCATGGGGCCAGGGCTAGATGGAAATCCGACTATGGCTACACCTTC
14 | TRBJ2-1 | TRBV5-5 | TRBD2 | - | CASSLVTAGNEQFF | TGTGCCAGCAGCTTGGTCACAGCGGGGAATGAGCAGTTCTTC
16 | TRBJ1-1 | TRBV5-8 | TRBD1 | - | CASSLYGSGGNTEAFF | TGTGCCAGCAGCTTGTATGGCTCAGGGGGAAACACTGAAGCTTTCTTT
15 | TRBJ1-5 | TRBV6-1 | TRBD1 | - | CASRSTGGRNQPQHF | TGTGCCAGCAGGAGCACAGGGGGCCGCAATCAGCCCCAGCATTTT